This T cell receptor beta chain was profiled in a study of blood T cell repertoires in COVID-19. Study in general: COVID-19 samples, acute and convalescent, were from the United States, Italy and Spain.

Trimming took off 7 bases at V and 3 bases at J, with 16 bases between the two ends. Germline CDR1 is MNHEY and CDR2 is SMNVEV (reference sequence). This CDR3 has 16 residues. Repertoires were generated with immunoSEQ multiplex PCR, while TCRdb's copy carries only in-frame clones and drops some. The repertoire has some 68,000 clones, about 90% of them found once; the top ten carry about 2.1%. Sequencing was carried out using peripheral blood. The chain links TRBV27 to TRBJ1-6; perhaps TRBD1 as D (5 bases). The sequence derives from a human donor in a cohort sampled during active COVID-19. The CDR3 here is CASMDIKSFYNSPLHF. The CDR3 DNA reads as TGTGCCAGCATGGACATAAAATCTTTCTATAATTCACCCCTCCACTTT.